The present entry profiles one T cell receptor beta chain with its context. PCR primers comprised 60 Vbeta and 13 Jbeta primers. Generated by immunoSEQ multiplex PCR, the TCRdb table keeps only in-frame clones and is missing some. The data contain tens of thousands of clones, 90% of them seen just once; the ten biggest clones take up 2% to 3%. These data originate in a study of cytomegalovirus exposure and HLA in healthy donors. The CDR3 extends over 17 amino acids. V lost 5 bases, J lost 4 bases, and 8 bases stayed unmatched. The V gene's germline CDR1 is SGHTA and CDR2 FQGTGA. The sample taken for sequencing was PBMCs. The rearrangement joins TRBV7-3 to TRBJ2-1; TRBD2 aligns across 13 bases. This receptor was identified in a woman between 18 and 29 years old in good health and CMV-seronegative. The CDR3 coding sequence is TGTGCCAGCAGCCCCGAACCGGGACTAGCGGGGTACAATGAGCAGTTCTTC. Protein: CASSPEPGLAGYNEQFF.